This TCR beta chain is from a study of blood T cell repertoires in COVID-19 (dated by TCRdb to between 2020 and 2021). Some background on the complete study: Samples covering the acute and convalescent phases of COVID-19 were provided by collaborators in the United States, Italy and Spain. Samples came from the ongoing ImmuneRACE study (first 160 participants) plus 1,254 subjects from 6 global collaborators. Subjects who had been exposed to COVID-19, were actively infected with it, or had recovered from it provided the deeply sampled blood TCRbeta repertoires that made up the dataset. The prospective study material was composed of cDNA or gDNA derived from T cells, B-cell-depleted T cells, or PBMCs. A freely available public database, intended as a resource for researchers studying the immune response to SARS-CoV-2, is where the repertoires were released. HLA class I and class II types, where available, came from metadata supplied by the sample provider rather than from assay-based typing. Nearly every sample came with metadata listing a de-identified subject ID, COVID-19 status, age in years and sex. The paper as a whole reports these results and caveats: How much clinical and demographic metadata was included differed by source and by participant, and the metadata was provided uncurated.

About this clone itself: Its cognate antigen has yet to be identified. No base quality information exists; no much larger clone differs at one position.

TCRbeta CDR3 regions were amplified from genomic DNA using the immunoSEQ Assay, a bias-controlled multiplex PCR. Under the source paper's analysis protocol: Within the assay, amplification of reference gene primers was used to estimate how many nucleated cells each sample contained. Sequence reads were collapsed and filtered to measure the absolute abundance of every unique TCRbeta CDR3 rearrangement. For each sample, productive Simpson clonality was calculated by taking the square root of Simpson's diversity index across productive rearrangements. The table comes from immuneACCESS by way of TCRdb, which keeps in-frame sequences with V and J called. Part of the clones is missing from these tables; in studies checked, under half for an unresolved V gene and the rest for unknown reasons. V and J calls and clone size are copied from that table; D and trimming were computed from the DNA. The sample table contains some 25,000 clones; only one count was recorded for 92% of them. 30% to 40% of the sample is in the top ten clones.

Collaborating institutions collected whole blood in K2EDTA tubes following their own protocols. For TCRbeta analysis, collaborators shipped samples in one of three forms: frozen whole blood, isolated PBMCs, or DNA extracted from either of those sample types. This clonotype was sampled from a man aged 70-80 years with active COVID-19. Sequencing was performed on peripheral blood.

The nucleotide sequence is given as TGTGCCAGCAGGAAACAGTTGACCTCCTACGAGCAGTACTTC. The resulting protein is CASRKQLTSYEQYF. The receptor chain draws on TRBV28 and TRBJ2-7; the D gene lacks a confident call. V is pared back by 6 bases and J by 0 bases, with 12 bases lying between the germline termini. The CDR3 starts with the cysteine, ends with the phenylalanine, and has 14 residues. The DNA shown is the 42-base CDR3, in frame from base 1. From a lookup of the germline V gene, CDR1 and CDR2 are MDHEN and SYDVKM.